This TCR beta chain emerged from a study of a mutant IDH1 vaccine in newly diagnosed glioma (dated by TCRdb to about 2021). Turning to the overall study: Of the approximately 30 treated patients, approximately 62% were male and around 38% were female, and a mean age of approximately 40 years was recorded. Before enrollment, most patients had been given radiochemotherapy with temozolomide as standard therapy, while the rest had received either radiotherapy alone or temozolomide alone. For exploratory analyses, fewer than 30 treated patients had longitudinal TCRB deep sequencing done wherever samples were available. Six visits were used for peripheral blood collection: V03 (baseline), V05, V07, V10, V12 and V13. Study-wide findings and limitations: Immune responses induced by the vaccine were seen in roughly 95% of patients across multiple MHC alleles. Pseudoprogression appeared unrelated to alterations in the top peripheral T cell clonotypes detected by TCRB sequencing. The authors noted that analyses of patient blood samples could not be reproduced because of sample limitations. Selection of PBMC samples for TCRB deep sequencing was based on availability.

The germline V gene yields SQVTM for CDR1 and ANQGSEA for CDR2. The CDR3 numbers 14 residues from cysteine through phenylalanine. The CDR3 DNA has 42 bases and is translated from base 1. V lost 4 bases and J lost 2 bases, and the count of bases not matched to a germline gene is 7. This clone has only one observation. The antigen this receptor binds is unknown. No much larger clone exists at a distance of one base, and base qualities are not known. The time point tag for this specimen amounts to: baseline, week 1 (first vaccination visit). This sample's treatment or condition label indicates: pre-vaccination baseline after standard-of-care therapy. The donors had newly diagnosed IDH1-mutant astrocytomas of WHO grade 3 or 4 that showed loss of nuclear ATRX. The samples were drawn from NOA16, a multicentre, single-arm, open-label phase I trial in Germany that tested a mutant IDH1 peptide vaccine in humans for the first time. For immunogenicity testing, the blood drawn at visit V03 was used as the baseline sample. Genomic DNA for TCRB sequencing was extracted from EDTA blood using the DNeasy Blood and Tissue Kit.

The library was produced with the immunoSEQ multiplex PCR assay. Rearranged TCR beta chain sequences were amplified with the hsTCRB Kit following the manufacturer's protocol. Sequencing of TCRB libraries was carried out on an Illumina MiSeq. In the paper's pipeline: The kit vendor's proprietary platform handled demultiplexing, trimming and gene mapping. The source is immuneACCESS, and TCRdb retained only in-frame sequences with V and J called. Part of the clones is not carried over; for the studies checked, unresolved V genes explain less than half of this, and the remainder is unexplained. V, J and clone size derive from that table, while D and trimming were established from the DNA sequence. Counted in this sample were tens of thousands of clones; approximately 80% of them appeared once. 5.3% of the sample belongs to the ten largest clones.

The rearranged chain carries TRBV29-1 and TRBJ2-5; TRBD1 agrees with 7 junctional bases. The origin of this receptor is a man aged 35 to 55 with glioma. Some clones in this sample may be carry-over from other donors' samples. This sample comprised PBMCs, obtained from a glioma patient treated with radiotherapy, temozolomide or both. In nucleotides, the sequence is TGCAGCGTTGGAGACAGGGAGATACAAGAGACCCAGTACTTC. The resulting protein is CSVGDREIQETQYF.